The source of this TCR beta chain is a study of T cells after yellow fever vaccination. Study summary: Libraries from low-cell-number fractions were prepared with the SMART-Seq v4 Ultra Low Input RNA kit. Findings and caveats of the study: Overlap between CD4 and CD8 compartments was detected for a small share of clonotypes. A faster peak, day 5 versus 15, was reached by the weaker secondary response.

This clonotype was found a few times. Its specificity is unknown. Universal primer sites and UMIs were introduced during 5'RACE template-switching synthesis of TCR cDNA. TCRdb re-analysed the 5' RACE reads in MiXCR, keeping a single row per CDR3 protein. The sample has hundreds of thousands of distinct CDR3 sequences; about 12% are singletons. Per germline, CDR1 SGHTA and CDR2 FQGTGA. Unmatched junction bases numbered 6, after V lost 4 bases and J lost 7 bases. CDR3 length equals 14 residues. The chain has TRBV7-3 and TRBJ2-1, with 8 bases fitting TRBD1. This sample comprised PBMCs, obtained on the day of the yellow fever booster vaccination. The sequence was obtained from a man younger than 40 who received the YFV17D yellow fever vaccine. CDR3 nucleotides: TGTGCCAGCAGCTACCCGGGGACAGGTAATGAGCAGTTCTTC. This codes for CASSYPGTGNEQFF.